This TCR beta chain is drawn from a study of Tregs in tolerant kidney transplant recipients. Study-wide points: This study did not directly address biological reproducibility.

Method: immunoSEQ multiplex PCR; TCRdb's copy keeps in-frame clones and lacks some. Found here are some 100,000 clones, around 91% of them singletons; the top ten hold approximately 0.62%. As concerns this clone: Its target is not known.

The length of the CDR3 is 12 residues. Germline CDR1 is GTSNPN and CDR2 is SVGIG (reference sequence). Trimming removed 5 bases at V and 4 bases at J, with 11 bases between. The clonotype comes from a human donor in good health. The chain carries TRBV30 and TRBJ1-2, with D possibly being TRBD1 (5 bases). Sequenced material: CD4+ T cells from blood. The CDR3 DNA is TGTGCCTGGTGGGGCGGATTCTATGGCTACACCTTC. Amino acid sequence: CAWWGGFYGYTF.